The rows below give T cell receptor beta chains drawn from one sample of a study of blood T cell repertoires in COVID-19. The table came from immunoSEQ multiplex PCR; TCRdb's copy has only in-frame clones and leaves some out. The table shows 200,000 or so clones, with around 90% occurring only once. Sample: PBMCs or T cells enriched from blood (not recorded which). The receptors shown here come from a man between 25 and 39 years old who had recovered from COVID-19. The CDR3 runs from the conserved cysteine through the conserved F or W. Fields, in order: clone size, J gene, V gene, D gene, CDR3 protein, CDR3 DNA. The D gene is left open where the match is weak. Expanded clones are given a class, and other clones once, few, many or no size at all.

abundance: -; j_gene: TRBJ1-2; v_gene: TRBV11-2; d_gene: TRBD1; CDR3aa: CASSLVGTGNYGYTF; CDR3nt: TGTGCCAGCAGCTTAGTCGGGACAGGGAACTATGGCTACACCTTC
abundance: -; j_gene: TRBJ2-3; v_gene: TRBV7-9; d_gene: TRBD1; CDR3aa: CASNRQGADTQYF; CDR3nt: TGTGCCAGCAACCGACAGGGCGCAGATACGCAGTATTTT
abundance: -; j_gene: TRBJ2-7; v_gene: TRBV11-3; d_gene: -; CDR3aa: CASSTPGGYEQYF; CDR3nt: TGTGCCAGCAGCACCCCCGGGGGCTACGAGCAGTACTTC
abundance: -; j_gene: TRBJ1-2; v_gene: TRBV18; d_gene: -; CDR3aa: CASSPDGGVDYGYTF; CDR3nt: TGTGCCAGCTCACCGGATGGAGGGGTAGACTATGGCTACACCTTC
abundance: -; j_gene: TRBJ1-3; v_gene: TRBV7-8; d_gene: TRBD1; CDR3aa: CASISGGWTGLPDSGNTIYF; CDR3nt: TGTGCCAGCATCTCTGGGGGGTGGACAGGCCTTCCAGACTCTGGAAACACCATATATTTT
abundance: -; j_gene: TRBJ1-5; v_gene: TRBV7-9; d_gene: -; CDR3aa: CASSGMVADQPQHF; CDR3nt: TGTGCCAGCAGCGGTATGGTGGCTGATCAGCCCCAGCATTTT
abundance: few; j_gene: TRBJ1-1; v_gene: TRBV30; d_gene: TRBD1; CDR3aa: CAWTGQGNTEAFF; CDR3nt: TGTGCCTGGACGGGACAGGGGAACACTGAAGCTTTCTTT
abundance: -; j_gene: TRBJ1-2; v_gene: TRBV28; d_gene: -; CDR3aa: CASSLPGYGYTF; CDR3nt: TGTGCCAGCAGTTTGCCGGGTTATGGCTACACCTTC
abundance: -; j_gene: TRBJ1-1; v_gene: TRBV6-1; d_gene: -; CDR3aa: CASSDGGWLNTEAFF; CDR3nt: TGTGCCAGCAGTGATGGGGGGTGGTTGAACACTGAAGCTTTCTTT
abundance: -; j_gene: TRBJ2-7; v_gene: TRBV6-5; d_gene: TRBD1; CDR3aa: CASSPWDRVNEQYF; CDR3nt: TGTGCCAGCAGTCCTTGGGACAGGGTCAACGAGCAGTACTTC
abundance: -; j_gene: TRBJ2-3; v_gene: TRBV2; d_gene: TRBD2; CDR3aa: CASSDGGSTDTQYF; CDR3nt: TGTGCCAGCAGTGACGGGGGGAGCACAGATACGCAGTATTTT
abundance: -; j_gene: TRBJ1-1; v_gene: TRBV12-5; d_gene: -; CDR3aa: CASGSQGNTEAFF; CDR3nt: TGTGCTAGTGGTTCACAGGGGAACACTGAAGCTTTCTTT
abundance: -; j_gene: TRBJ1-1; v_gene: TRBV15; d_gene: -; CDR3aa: CATSRVVFNTEAFF; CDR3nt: TGTGCCACCAGCAGAGTAGTATTTAACACTGAAGCTTTCTTT
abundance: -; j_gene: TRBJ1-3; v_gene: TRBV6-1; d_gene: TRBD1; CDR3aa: CASSATGATSGNTIYF; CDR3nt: TGTGCCAGCAGTGCCACAGGGGCCACCTCTGGAAACACCATATATTTT
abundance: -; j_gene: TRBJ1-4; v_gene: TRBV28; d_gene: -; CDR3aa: CASSPRDRTPEKLFF; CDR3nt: TGTGCCAGCAGTCCCCGCGACAGGACGCCTGAAAAACTGTTTTTT
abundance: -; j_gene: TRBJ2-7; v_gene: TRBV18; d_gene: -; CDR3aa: CASSPQNIYEQYF; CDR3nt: TGTGCCAGCTCACCGCAGAATATTTACGAGCAGTACTTC
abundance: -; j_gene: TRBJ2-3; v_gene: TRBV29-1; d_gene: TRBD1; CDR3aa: CSARTGATDTQYF; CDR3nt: TGCAGCGCCCGGACAGGGGCCACAGATACGCAGTATTTT
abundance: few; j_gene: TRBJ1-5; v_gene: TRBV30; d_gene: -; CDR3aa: CAATGGPSPYQPQHF; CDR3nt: TGTGCCGCGACGGGGGGTCCTTCTCCCTATCAGCCCCAGCATTTT
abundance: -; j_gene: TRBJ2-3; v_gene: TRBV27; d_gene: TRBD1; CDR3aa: CASSPITTGGTDTQYF; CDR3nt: TGTGCCAGCAGTCCCATTACGACAGGGGGCACAGATACGCAGTATTTT
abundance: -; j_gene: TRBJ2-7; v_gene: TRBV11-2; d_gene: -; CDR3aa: CASSFYALGQSYEQYF; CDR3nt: TGTGCCAGCAGCTTTTACGCCCTTGGGCAGTCCTACGAGCAGTACTTC
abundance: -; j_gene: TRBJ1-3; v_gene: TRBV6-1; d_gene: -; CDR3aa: CASSELGARGGSGNTIYF; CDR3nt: TGTGCCAGCAGTGAACTGGGGGCCAGGGGTGGCTCTGGAAACACCATATATTTT
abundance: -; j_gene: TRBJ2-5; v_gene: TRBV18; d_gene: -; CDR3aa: CASSPNVGQYQETQYF; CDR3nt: TGTGCCAGCTCACCAAATGTCGGACAGTACCAAGAGACCCAGTACTTC
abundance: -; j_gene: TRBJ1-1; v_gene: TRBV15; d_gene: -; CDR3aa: CATSIVTEIMNTEAFF; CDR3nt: TGTGCCACCAGCATAGTAACAGAGATTATGAACACTGAAGCTTTCTTT
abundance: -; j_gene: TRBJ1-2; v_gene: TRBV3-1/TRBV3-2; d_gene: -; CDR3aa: CASSQDASGARGYTF; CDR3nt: TGTGCCAGCAGCCAAGATGCCTCAGGGGCGCGGGGCTACACCTTC
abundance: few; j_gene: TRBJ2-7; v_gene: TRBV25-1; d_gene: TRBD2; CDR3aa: CASSEWGAGTSLGEQYF; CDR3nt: TGTGCCAGCAGTGAATGGGGAGCGGGAACGAGTTTAGGCGAGCAGTACTTC